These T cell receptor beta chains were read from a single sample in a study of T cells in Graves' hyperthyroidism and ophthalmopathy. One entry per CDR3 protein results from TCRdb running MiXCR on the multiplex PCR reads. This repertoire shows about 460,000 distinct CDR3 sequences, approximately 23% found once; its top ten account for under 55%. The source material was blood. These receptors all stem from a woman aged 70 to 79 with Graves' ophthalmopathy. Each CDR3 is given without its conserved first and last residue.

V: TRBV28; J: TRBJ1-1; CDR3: ASSLIRLTVYSYTEAF
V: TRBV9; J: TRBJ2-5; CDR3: ASSVEGSGRGETQY
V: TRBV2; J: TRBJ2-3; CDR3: ASSRTGVVGDTQY
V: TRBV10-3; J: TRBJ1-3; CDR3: AVGGQANTIY
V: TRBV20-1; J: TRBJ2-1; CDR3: SAHSGGSYNEQF
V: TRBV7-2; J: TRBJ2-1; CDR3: ASSLEAGKTRNEQF
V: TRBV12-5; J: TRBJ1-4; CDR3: ASGLVGSNEKLF
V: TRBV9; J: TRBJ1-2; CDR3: ASNSSDSSNYGYT
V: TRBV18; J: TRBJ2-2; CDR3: ASSSGQLVSGELF
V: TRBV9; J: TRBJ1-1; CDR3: ASSPRGGYAAEAF
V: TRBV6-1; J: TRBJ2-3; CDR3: ASSESEVTTDTQY
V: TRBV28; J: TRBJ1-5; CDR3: ASSRPWTLSNQPQH
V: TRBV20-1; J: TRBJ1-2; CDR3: SASLLHGYT
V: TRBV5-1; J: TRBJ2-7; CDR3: ASSPGLPASEQY
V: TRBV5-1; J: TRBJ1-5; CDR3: ASLPHFANQPQH
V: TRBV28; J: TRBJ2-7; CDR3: ASSSPDRVIVYEQY
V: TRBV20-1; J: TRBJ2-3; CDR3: SAISIAGAGDTQY
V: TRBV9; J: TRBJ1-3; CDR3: ASSPHGLSSGNTIY
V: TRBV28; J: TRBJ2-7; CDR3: ASSLFQGGRYEQY
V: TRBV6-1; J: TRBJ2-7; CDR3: ASKGGGSVYEQY
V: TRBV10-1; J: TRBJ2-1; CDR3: ASSELRTGSYNEQF
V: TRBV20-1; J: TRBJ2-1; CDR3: SAFGGQGVNEQF
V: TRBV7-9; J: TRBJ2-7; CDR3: ASSPGEGSHEQY
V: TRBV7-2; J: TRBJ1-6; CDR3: ASSLGGTGVNSPLH